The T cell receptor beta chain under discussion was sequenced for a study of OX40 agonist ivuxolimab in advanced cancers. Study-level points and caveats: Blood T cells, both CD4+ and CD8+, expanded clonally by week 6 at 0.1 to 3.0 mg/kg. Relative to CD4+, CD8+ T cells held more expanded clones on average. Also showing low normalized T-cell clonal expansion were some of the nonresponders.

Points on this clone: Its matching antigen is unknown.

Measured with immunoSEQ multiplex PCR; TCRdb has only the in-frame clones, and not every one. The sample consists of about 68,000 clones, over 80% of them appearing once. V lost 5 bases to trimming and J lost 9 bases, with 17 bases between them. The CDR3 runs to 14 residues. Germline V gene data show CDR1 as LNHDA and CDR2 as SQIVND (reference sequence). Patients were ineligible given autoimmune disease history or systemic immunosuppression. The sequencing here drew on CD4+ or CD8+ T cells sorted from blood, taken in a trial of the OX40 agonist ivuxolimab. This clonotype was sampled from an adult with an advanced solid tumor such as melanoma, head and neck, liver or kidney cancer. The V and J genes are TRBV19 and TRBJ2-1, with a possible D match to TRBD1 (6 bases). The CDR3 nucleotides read TGTGCCAGTAGTCCGATAGGTGGGGGCGGTGAGCAGTTCTTC. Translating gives CASSPIGGGGEQFF. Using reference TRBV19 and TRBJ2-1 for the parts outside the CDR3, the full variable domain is DGGITQSPKYLFRKEGQNVTLSCEQNLNHDAMYWYRQDPGQGLRLIYYSQIVNDFQKGDIAEGYSVSREKKESFPLTVTSAQKNPTAFYLCASSPIGGGGEQFFGPGTRLTVL.